The next 5 T cell receptor beta chains were all read from a single sample in a study of shared clonotypes between healthy human individuals. Here immunoSEQ multiplex PCR was the method, and the copy in TCRdb shows in-frame clones only, minus some. This table holds 2 million to 2.5 million clones, less than 95% found once. Material for sequencing was naive CD4+ T cells from PBMCs. Subset defined: CD45RA+ positively selected. These receptor sequences come from a young man in good health. Some clones in this sample may be carry-over from other donors' samples.

As regards this clone: Within the sample, other DNA sequences also encode this same CDR3. J is TRBJ1-3 and V is TRBV5-1; D is uncertain. Deletions cut 2 bases from V and 1 base from J, with 7 bases between. The CDR3 covers 14 residues. Germline CDR1 SGHRS, CDR2 YFSETQ. The CDR3 sequence is CASSFGISGNTIYF. The CDR3 coding sequence is TGCGCCAGCAGCTTCGGCATATCTGGAAACACCATATATTTT.

The chain links TRBV30 to TRBJ1-3; no definite D call. CDR1 is GTSNPN and CDR2 is SVGIG in the germline V gene (reference sequence). With 2 bases removed from V and 0 bases from J, the gap between germline ends came to 5 bases. This CDR3 contains 13 residues. The CDR3: CAWSFLSGNTIYF. Here the CDR3 DNA reads TGTGCCTGGAGTTTCCTCTCTGGAAACACCATATATTTT.

A note on this clone: This specimen includes other DNA sequences encoding the same CDR3. The J gene is TRBJ2-2, the V gene TRBV30; D is undetermined. The CDR3 spans 14 residues. V was clipped by 0 bases and J by 2 bases, with 7 bases between them. The germline gives CDR1 GTSNPN, CDR2 SVGIG (reference sequence). CDR3 coding DNA: TGTGCCTGGAGTGTGGGCGGTAACACCGGGGAGCTGTTTTTT. Translating it yields CAWSVGGNTGELFF.

The chain employs TRBV27 and TRBJ1-1; tentative D call: TRBD1 (6 bases). The CDR3 extends over 16 amino acids. CDR1 and CDR2 from the germline V gene are MNHEY and SMNVEV (reference sequence). With 6 bases removed from V and 3 bases from J, the gap between germline ends came to 20 bases. The CDR3 nucleotides are TGTGCCAGCAGCCAAGCGCCCCAGGGGCGGGACACTGAAGCTTTCTTT. It encodes CASSQAPQGRDTEAFF.

This clone is a singleton in its sample. The genes are TRBV7-2 and TRBJ2-7; weak D call: TRBD1 (5 bases). Germline V lookup: CDR1 SGHTA, CDR2 FQGNSA. The CDR3 loop spans 16 amino acids. V was cut by 1 base and J by 0 bases, with 13 bases left in between. The CDR3 loop is CASSLVLTAASYEQYF. In DNA form, the CDR3 reads TGTGCCAGCAGCTTAGTTTTGACAGCAGCCTCCTACGAGCAGTACTTC.